This T cell receptor (beta chain) was recovered during a study of T cell changes during pregnancy in multiple sclerosis. TCRdb's table, derived via immunoSEQ multiplex PCR, lists solely in-frame clones and lacks some. The table lists 55,000 to 80,000 clones, approximately 94% of them singletons. Germline-derived CDR1 and CDR2 are SGHNT and YENEEA. V lost 1 base and J lost 3, with 6 bases in between. The CDR3 length is 13 residues. The TCR comes from a female donor with multiple sclerosis, enrolled in a pregnancy study. The sample was peripheral blood, taken in the third trimester of pregnancy. This rearrangement joins TRBV11-3 to TRBJ1-1, with unresolved D. The CDR3 DNA sequence: TGTGCCAGCAGCTTAGCGGGGTACACTGAAGCTTTCTTT. It is translated as CASSLAGYTEAFF.